This entry lists 23 T cell receptor beta chains sequenced from one sample in a study of post-analysis software for immune sequencing data. Findings of the study overall: Patients had higher frequencies than controls of a handful of TRBV segments, including TRBV5-6, TRBV5-1 and TRBV20-1.

The authors incorporated unique molecular identifiers into the TCR beta cDNA libraries. TCRdb reanalysed the PCR reads using MiXCR and keeps one entry per CDR3 protein. The table includes hundreds of thousands of distinct CDR3 sequences, 36% detected once. Their recognized antigens are unknown. Input material: blood. Receptors originate from a girl between 5 and 17 years old with multiple sclerosis.

This clonotype was recorded at least ten times. V and J are TRBV10-3 and TRBJ2-1, with 7 nucleotides matching TRBD1. Germline CDR1 reads ENHRY; CDR2 reads SYGVKD. The CDR3 contains 13 residues. Germline trimming cut 11 bases from V and 2 bases from J; bases unmatched to any gene: 6. Here the CDR3 DNA reads TGTGCCGTCCAGGGGGTGGCCTACAATGAGCAGTTCTTC. This translates into CAVQGVAYNEQFF.

Concerning this clonotype itself: A clone one base away is much larger, so this may be a read error. The chain recombines TRBV7-8 with TRBJ1-1, with 9 bases aligning to TRBD1. The CDR3 spans 16 residues. Germline-derived CDR1 and CDR2 are SGHVS and FQNEAQ. CDR3 residues: CAGSSRRDRVNPEAFF. CDR3 DNA: TGTGCCGGCAGCTCCCGCCGGGACAGGGTAAACCCTGAAGCTTTCTTT.

The chain combines TRBV5-5 with TRBJ2-1, with TRBD1 as a possible D gene (6 bases). Germline CDR1 SGHKS, CDR2 YYEKEE (reference sequence). CDR3 length equals 16 residues. V was cut by 3 bases and J by 4 bases, with 17 bases left in between. The CDR3 nucleotides read TGTGCCAGCAGCTCTATACCGGGACAACTTTACAATGAGCAGTTCTTC. As protein: CASSSIPGQLYNEQFF.

This clonotype appeared many times. The rearrangement uses TRBV29-1 and TRBJ2-2, with D hard to call. V lost 2 bases and J 3 bases, leaving 7 bases between the germline ends. This CDR3 comprises 13 residues. Germline V gene data show CDR1 as SQVTM and CDR2 as ANQGSEA. The CDR3 reads CSVEPGDTGELFF. In nucleotides, the CDR3 is TGCAGCGTTGAACCAGGTGACACCGGGGAGCTGTTTTTT.

This clonotype came up once. A read error may account for a junction end that differs from germline. The rearrangement joins TRBV11-2 to TRBJ2-1; the match to TRBD1 covers 8 bases. The CDR3 loop spans 14 amino acids. Per the germline V gene, CDR1 is SGHAT and CDR2 is FQNNGV. The DNA of the CDR3 is TGTGTCAGCAGCTCTCAGGGGGCAGCGGAGACCCAGTTCTTC. Protein product: CVSSSQGAAETQFF.

The V call is TRBV5-5, the J call TRBJ1-2; D possibly corresponds to TRBD1 (6 bases). Germline CDR1 SGHKS, CDR2 YYEKEE (reference sequence). Trimming pared 2 bases from V and 4 bases from J, leaving 12 bases between. This CDR3 contains 14 residues. The CDR3 region has the DNA TGTGCCAGCAGCTTACAGGGCAGCTTCTATGGCTACACCTTC. It translates to CASSLQGSFYGYTF.

The chain combines TRBV10-3 with TRBJ2-7; D uncertain. There are 15 residues in the CDR3. Germline V gene sequence: CDR1 ENHRY, CDR2 SYGVKD. V gave up 2 bases and J gave up 3 bases, with 14 bases separating them. CDR3 nucleotide sequence: TGTGCCATCAGTGAGCTGGCCGTGTGGAACTACGAGCAGTACTTC. It is translated as CAISELAVWNYEQYF.

This clonotype was recorded many times. The rearrangement uses TRBV6-5 and TRBJ2-3; 9 nucleotides match TRBD2. This CDR3 contains 14 residues. CDR1 and CDR2 (germline): MNHEY, SVGAGI. After removal of 5 bases from V and 2 bases from J, the junction contained 2 bases not matched to a gene. CDR3 nucleotide sequence: TGTGCCAGCAGTAGCGGGGGGCACACAGATACGCAGTATTTT. It yields the protein CASSSGGHTDTQYF.

The V and J genes are TRBV6-5 and TRBJ2-2, with unresolved D. CDR1 is MNHEY, CDR2 SVGAGI, per germline. The CDR3 loop spans 10 amino acids. The germline V and J ends were trimmed by 5 bases and 8 bases, with 3 bases remaining between them. CDR3 in DNA: TGTGCCAGCAGTCAGGGGGAGCTGTTTTTT. Encoded protein: CASSQGELFF.

Many counts were recorded for this clonotype. This chain uses TRBV5-1 with TRBJ2-3; TRBD2 aligns across 11 bases. The CDR3 covers 16 residues. With V trimmed by 0 bases and J by 4 bases, 4 bases remained unmatched. Per germline, CDR1 SGHRS and CDR2 YFSETQ. The CDR3 DNA reads as TGCGCCAGCAGCTTGGCACTAGCGGGGGTATCAGATACGCAGTATTTT. Protein sequence: CASSLALAGVSDTQYF.

This clonotype was seen ten or more times. The chain has TRBV27 and TRBJ2-3; maybe TRBD1 (6 bases). CDR3 length equals 13 residues. Trimming pared 5 bases from V and 4 bases from J, leaving 10 bases between. Germline CDR1 is MNHEY and CDR2 is SMNVEV (reference sequence). The CDR3 coding sequence is TGTGCCAGCAGTCAGGGGCGGGCAGATACGCAGTATTTT. It specifies CASSQGRADTQYF.

This clonotype was picked up many times. This chain uses TRBV12-3 or TRBV12-4 with TRBJ2-3; D ambiguous. With 3 bases removed from V and 6 bases from J, the gap between germline ends came to 7 bases. This CDR3 has 12 amino acids. The CDR3 DNA follows: TGTGCCAGCAGTTTCCGGGTGGATACGCAGTATTTT. This encodes CASSFRVDTQYF.

At least ten counts were recorded for this clonotype. The chain is built from TRBV28 and TRBJ2-3; 9 nucleotides line up with TRBD2. Unmatched junction bases numbered 10, after V lost 4 bases and J lost 5 bases. There are 16 residues in the CDR3. CDR1 and CDR2 (germline): MDHEN, SYDVKM. CDR3: CASSSPGGGAVDTQYF. For the CDR3, the DNA is TGTGCCAGCAGTTCCCCCGGCGGGGGGGCCGTAGATACGCAGTATTTT.

To note about this clonotype: Just one base apart from a much larger clone, this may be a read error. V is TRBV5-5 and J is TRBJ2-1; D is perhaps TRBD1 or TRBD2 (6 bases each). CDR3 size: 15 residues. CDR1 and CDR2 from the germline V gene are SGHKS and YYEKEE (reference sequence). Trimming left V 5 bases short and J 3 bases short, with 15 bases between. This CDR3 reads CASSEGGTNYNEQFF. CDR3 nucleotide sequence: TGTGCCAGCAGTGAGGGGGGCACCAACTACAATGAGCAGTTCTTC.

At least ten counts were recorded for this clonotype. The gene calls are TRBV7-6 and TRBJ2-1, with 10 bases aligning to TRBD2. V was pared by 3 bases and J by 0 bases, with 8 bases of the junction left unmatched. The CDR3 has 18 residues. CDR1 is SGHVS and CDR2 is FNYEAQ in the germline V gene. The CDR3 nucleotides read TGTGCCAGCAGCTTGGGACTAGCGACTAGTAGCTCCTACAATGAGCAGTTCTTC. Its translation is CASSLGLATSSSYNEQFF.

The V gene is TRBV10-3, the J gene TRBJ2-3; TRBD2 matches at 12 bases. The length of the CDR3 is 19 residues. Trimming removed 4 bases from V and 4 bases from J; junction bases left unmatched: 15. Germline V CDR1 and CDR2: ENHRY, SYGVKD. The DNA for the CDR3 is TGTGCCATCAGTGTTCGACTAGCGGGGGCCGCGGAGGGGGCAGATACGCAGTATTTT. Translation gives CAISVRLAGAAEGADTQYF.

A few counts support this clonotype. A much larger clone sits a single nucleotide away, making a read error possible. The chain recombines TRBV10-3 with TRBJ2-1, with D hard to call. The CDR3 consists of 11 residues. Per germline, CDR1 ENHRY and CDR2 SYGVKD. In nucleotides, the CDR3 is TGTGCCATCAGTGACGGATCCTCGCGGTACTTC. It specifies CAISDGSSRYF.

Ten or more counts support this clonotype. The chain uses TRBV20-1 and TRBJ2-3; 9 bases line up with TRBD2. The junction had 6 bases not matched to a gene; V was cut back by 2 bases and J by 0 bases. The CDR3 has 16 amino acids. Germline V CDR1 and CDR2: DFQATT, SNEGSKA (reference sequence). The CDR3, as DNA: TGCAGTGCTAGATTGGCGGGGGGGCTTAGCACAGATACGCAGTATTTT. Translated, it gives CSARLAGGLSTDTQYF.

In its sample, this clonotype was seen many times. This chain connects TRBV21-1 to TRBJ2-1. TRBV21-1 is a pseudogene locus. The length of the CDR3 is 17 residues. The CDR3 DNA reads as TGTGCCAGCAGCAAAGACGGCAGAAAAAGCTCCTACAATGAGCAGTTCTTC. Amino acids: CASSKDGRKSSYNEQFF.

In its sample, this clonotype was seen once. The CDR3 region has the DNA TGCAGTGCTTCGCGACAGGGCAACAATCAGCCCCAGCATTTT. This codes for CSASRQGNNQPQHF. The rearrangement uses TRBV20-1 and TRBJ1-5; 7 bases map to TRBD1. Germline values: CDR1 DFQATT, CDR2 SNEGSKA (reference sequence). V shed 5 bases, J shed 3 bases, and the junction held 7 bases outside the gene matches. This CDR3 has 14 amino acids.

The chain employs TRBV3-1 and TRBJ1-1, with D maybe TRBD1 (5 bases). Germline CDR1 is LGHDT and CDR2 is YNNKEL (reference sequence). The length of the CDR3 is 14 residues. Trimming removed 0 bases at V and 3 bases at J, with 8 bases between. The CDR3 is CASSQDRVYTEAFF. The CDR3 DNA follows: TGTGCCAGCAGCCAAGACAGGGTTTACACTGAAGCTTTCTTT.

The table lists this clonotype with many counts. The rearrangement links TRBV6-6 to TRBJ1-1; 7 bases fit TRBD1. V was clipped by 2 bases and J by 0 bases; unmatched bases: 9. Germline assignment: CDR1 MNHNY and CDR2 SVGAGI (reference sequence). CDR3 size: 17 residues. The CDR3 DNA is TGTGCCAGCAGTTACACGGGACAGAGGGGGATGAACACTGAAGCTTTCTTT. Encoded protein: CASSYTGQRGMNTEAFF.

This clonotype was recorded at least ten times. This rearrangement joins TRBV7-9 to TRBJ2-3, with TRBD1 as a possible D gene (6 bases). Germline V CDR1 and CDR2: SEHNR, FQNEAQ (reference sequence). V gave up 2 bases and J gave up 5 bases, with 11 bases separating them. This CDR3 has 14 amino acids. CDR3 bases: TGTGCCAGCAGCTTATCGGCAGGGGTAGATACGCAGTATTTT. Residues: CASSLSAGVDTQYF. Full variable domain (outside the CDR3, taken from reference TRBV7-9 and TRBJ2-3): DTGVSQNPRHKITKRGQNVTFRCDPISEHNRLYWYRQTLGQGPEFLTYFQNEAQLEKSRLLSDRFSAERPKGSFSTLEIQRTEQGDSAMYLCASSLSAGVDTQYFGPGTRLTVL.